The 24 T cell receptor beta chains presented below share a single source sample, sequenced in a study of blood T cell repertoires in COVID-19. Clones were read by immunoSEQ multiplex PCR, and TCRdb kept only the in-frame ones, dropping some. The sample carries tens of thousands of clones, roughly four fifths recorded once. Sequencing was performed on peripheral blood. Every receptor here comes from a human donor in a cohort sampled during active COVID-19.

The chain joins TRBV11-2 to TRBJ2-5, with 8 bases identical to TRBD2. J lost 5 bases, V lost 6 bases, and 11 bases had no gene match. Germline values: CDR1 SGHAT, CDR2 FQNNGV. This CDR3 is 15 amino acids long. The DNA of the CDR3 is TGTGCCAGCAGTTACGGGGGGGTGGCCCTGGAGACCCAGTACTTC. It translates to CASSYGGVALETQYF.

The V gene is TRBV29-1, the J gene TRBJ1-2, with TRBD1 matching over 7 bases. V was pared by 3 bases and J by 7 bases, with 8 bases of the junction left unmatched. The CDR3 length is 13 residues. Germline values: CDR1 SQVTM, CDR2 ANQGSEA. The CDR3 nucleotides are TGCAGCGTTGACCACAGGGGACAAGGTGGCTACACCTTC. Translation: CSVDHRGQGGYTF.

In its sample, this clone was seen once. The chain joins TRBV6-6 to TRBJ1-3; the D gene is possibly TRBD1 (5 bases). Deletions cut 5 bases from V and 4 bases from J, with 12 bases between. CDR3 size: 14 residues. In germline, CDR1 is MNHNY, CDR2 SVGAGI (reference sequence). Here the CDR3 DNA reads TGTGCCAGCAGTGTCGGGACTTCGGGAAACACCATATATTTT. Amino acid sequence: CASSVGTSGNTIYF.

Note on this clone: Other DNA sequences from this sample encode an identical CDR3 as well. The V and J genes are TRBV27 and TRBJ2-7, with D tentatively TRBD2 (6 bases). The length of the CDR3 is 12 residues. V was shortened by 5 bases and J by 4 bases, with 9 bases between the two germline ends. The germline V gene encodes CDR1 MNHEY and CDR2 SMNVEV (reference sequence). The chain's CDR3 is CASSSGSYEQYF. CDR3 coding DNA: TGTGCCAGCAGTAGCGGGTCTTACGAGCAGTACTTC.

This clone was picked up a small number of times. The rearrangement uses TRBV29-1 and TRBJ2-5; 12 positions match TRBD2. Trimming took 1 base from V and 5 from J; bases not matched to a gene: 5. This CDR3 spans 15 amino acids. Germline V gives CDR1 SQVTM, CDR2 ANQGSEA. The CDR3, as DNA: TGCAGCGTTGAAGCGCTAGCGGGGGGGCGGGAGACCCAGTACTTC. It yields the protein CSVEALAGGRETQYF.

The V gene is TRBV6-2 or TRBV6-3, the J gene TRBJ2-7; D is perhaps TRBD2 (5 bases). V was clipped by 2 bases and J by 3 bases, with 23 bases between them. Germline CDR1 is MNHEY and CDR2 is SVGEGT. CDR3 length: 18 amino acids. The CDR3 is CASSYPIIGLKEDYEQYF. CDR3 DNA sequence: TGTGCCAGCAGTTACCCAATTATAGGTCTTAAGGAGGACTACGAGCAGTACTTC.

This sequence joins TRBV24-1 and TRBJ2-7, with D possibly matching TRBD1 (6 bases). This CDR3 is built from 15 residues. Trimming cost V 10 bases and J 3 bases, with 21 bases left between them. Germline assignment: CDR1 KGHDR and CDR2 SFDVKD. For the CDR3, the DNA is TGTGCCACGTACCAGGGGCGATACCATCTCTACGAGCAGTACTTC. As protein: CATYQGRYHLYEQYF.

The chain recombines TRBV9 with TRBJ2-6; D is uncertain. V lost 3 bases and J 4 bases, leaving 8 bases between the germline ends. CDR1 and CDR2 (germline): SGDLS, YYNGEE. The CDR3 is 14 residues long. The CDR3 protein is CASSGVAGANVLTF. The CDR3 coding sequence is TGTGCCAGCAGCGGGGTAGCAGGGGCCAACGTCCTGACTTTC.

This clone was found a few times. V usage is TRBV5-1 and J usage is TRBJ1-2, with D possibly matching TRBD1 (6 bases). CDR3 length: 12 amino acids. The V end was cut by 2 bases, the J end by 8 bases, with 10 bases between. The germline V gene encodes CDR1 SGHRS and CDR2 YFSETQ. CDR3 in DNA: TGCGCCAGCAGCTTAGCTGGGGGCGGCTACACCTTC. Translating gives CASSLAGGGYTF.

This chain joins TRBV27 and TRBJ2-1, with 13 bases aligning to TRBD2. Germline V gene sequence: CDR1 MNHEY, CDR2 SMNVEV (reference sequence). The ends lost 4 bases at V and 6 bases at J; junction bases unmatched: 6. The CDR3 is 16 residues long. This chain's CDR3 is CASSSLTSGGANEQFF. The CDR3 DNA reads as TGTGCCAGCAGTTCGCTCACTAGCGGGGGGGCCAATGAGCAGTTCTTC.

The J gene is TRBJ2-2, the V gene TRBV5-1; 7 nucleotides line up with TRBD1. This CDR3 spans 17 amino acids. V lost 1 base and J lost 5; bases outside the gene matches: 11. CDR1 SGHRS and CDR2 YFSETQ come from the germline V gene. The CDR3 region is CASSLRTGTVGTGELFF. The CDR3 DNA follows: TGCGCCAGCAGCTTGCGAACCGGGACAGTGGGAACCGGGGAGCTGTTTTTT.

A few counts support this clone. The CDR3 DNA sequence: TGTGCCAGTAGTTGGAGGGGTATGGGCGGGGAGCTGTTTTTT. Translation: CASSWRGMGGELFF. This chain connects TRBV19 to TRBJ2-2; D is perhaps TRBD2 (6 bases). V dropped 5 bases and J dropped 7 bases, with 14 bases sitting between them. CDR3 length equals 14 residues. The germline gives CDR1 LNHDA, CDR2 SQIVND (reference sequence). The complete variable domain, with remaining parts taken from reference TRBV19 and TRBJ2-2, reads DGGITQSPKYLFRKEGQNVTLSCEQNLNHDAMYWYRQDPGQGLRLIYYSQIVNDFQKGDIAEGYSVSREKKESFPLTVTSAQKNPTAFYLCASSWRGMGGELFFGEGSRLTVL.

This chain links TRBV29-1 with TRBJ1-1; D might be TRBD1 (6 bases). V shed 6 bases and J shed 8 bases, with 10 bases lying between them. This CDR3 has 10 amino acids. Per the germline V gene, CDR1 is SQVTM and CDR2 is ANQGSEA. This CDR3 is CSVPGTEAFF. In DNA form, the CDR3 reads TGCAGCGTGCCCGGGACAGAAGCTTTCTTT.

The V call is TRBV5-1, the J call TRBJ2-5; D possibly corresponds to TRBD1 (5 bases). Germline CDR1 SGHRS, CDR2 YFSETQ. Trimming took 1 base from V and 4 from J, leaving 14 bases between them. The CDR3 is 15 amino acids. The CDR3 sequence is CASSLSLSRGETQYF. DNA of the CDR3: TGCGCCAGCAGCTTGAGCCTCAGTAGGGGAGAGACCCAGTACTTC.

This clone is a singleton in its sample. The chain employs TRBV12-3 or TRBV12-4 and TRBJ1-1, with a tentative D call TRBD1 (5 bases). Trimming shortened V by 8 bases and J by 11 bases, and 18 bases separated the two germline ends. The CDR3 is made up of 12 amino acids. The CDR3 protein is CASGRGPQKAFF. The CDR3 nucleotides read TGTGCCAGCGGAAGGGGCCCTCAGAAGGCTTTCTTT.

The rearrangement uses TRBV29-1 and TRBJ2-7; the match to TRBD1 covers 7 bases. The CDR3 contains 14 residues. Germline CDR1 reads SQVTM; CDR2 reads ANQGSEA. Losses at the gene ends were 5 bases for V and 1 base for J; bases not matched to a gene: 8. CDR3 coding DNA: TGCAGCGTTCTGACAGGGAAGGGATCCTACGAGCAGTACTTC. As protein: CSVLTGKGSYEQYF.

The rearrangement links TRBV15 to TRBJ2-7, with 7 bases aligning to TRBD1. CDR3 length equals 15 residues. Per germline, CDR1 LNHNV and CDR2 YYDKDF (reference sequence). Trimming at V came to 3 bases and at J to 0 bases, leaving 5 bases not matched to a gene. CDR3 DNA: TGTGCCACCAGCAGGTCCGGGACAGTCTCCTACGAGCAGTACTTC. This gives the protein CATSRSGTVSYEQYF.

CDR3 loop: CASSELAGSEETQYF. The CDR3 nucleotides read TGTGCCAGCAGTGAATTGGCGGGGTCAGAAGAGACCCAGTACTTC. The V and J genes are TRBV6-1 and TRBJ2-5, with D perhaps matching TRBD2 (6 bases). V was trimmed by 2 bases and J by 3 bases, leaving 13 bases between them. Germline CDR1 is MNHNS and CDR2 is SASEGT. The length of the CDR3 is 15 residues.

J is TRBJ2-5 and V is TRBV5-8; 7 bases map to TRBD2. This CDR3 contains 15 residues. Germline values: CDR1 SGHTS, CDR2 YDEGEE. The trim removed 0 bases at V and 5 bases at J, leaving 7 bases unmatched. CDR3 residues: CASSLAGTNEETQYF. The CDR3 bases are TGTGCCAGCAGCTTGGCCGGGACTAACGAGGAGACCCAGTACTTC.

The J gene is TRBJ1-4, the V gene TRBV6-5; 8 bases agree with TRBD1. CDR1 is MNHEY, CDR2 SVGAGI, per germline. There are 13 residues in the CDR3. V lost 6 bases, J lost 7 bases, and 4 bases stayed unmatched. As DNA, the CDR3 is TGTGCCAGCAGAAATACAGGGGGTGAAAAACTGTTTTTT. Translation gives CASRNTGGEKLFF.

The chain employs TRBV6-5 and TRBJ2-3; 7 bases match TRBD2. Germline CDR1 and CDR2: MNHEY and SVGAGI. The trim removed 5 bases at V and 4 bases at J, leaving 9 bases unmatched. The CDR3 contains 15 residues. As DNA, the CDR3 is TGTGCCAGCAGTCAACGGGCTAGCGGACCAGATACGCAGTATTTT. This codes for CASSQRASGPDTQYF.

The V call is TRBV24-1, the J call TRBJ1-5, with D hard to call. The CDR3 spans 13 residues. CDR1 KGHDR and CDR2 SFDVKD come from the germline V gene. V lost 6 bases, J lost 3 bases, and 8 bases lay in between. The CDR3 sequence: CATSHSHNQPQHF. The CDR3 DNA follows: TGTGCCACCAGTCATTCACACAATCAGCCCCAGCATTTT.

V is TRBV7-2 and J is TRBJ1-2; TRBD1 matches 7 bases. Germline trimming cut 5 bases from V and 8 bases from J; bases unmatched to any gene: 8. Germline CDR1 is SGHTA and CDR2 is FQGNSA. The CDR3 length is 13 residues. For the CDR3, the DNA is TGTGCCAGCAGCGTGGACAGGCTCGGAGGCTACACCTTC. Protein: CASSVDRLGGYTF.

This CDR3 reads CASSIGDRARETQYF. CDR3 sequence (DNA): TGTGCCAGCAGCATTGGGGACAGGGCGAGAGAGACCCAGTACTTC. The J gene is TRBJ2-5, the V gene TRBV13, with 9 bases aligning to TRBD1. Trimming at V came to 5 bases and at J to 4 bases, leaving 8 bases not matched to a gene. This CDR3 region has 15 residues. Germline loops: CDR1 PRHDT, CDR2 FYEKMQ (reference sequence).